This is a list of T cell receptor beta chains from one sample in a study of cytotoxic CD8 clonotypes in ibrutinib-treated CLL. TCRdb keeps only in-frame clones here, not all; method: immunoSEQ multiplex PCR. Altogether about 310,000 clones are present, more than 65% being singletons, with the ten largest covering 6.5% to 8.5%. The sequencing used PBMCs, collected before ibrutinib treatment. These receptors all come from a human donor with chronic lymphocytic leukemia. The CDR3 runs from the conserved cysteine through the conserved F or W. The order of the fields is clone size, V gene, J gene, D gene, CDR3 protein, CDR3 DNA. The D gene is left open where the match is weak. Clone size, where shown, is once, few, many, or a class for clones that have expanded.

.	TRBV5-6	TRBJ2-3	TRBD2	CASSYSASGTDTQYF	TGTGCCAGCAGCTACTCGGCTAGCGGTACAGATACGCAGTATTTT
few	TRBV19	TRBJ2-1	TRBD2	CASSILWSGRPSSYNEQFF	TGTGCCAGTAGTATCCTGTGGAGCGGGAGGCCCAGCTCCTACAATGAGCAGTTCTTC
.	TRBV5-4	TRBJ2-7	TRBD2	CASSKSSGSSYEQYF	TGTGCCAGCAGCAAGTCTAGCGGGAGCTCCTACGAGCAGTACTTC
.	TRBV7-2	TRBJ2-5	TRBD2	CASSLPLAGGSTQYF	TGTGCCAGCAGCTTACCCTTAGCGGGAGGCTCGACCCAGTACTTC
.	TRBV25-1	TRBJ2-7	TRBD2	CASSEWTGGGTPYEQYF	TGTGCCAGCAGTGAATGGACGGGAGGTGGTACCCCCTACGAGCAGTACTTC
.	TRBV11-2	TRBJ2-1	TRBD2	CASSPLAVSNEQFF	TGTGCCAGCAGCCCACTAGCGGTTAGCAATGAGCAGTTCTTC
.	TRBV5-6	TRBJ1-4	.	CASSFAGVNEKLFF	TGTGCCAGCAGCTTCGCGGGAGTTAATGAAAAACTGTTTTTT
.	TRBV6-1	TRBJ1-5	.	CASGGNQPQHF	TGTGCCAGCGGGGGAAATCAGCCCCAGCATTTT
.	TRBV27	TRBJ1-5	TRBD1	CASRRTGGEMINQPQHF	TGTGCCAGCAGGCGGACAGGGGGCGAGATGATCAATCAGCCCCAGCATTTT
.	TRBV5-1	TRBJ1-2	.	CASSLWSGQEGYGYTF	TGCGCCAGCAGCTTGTGGTCCGGACAAGAAGGCTATGGCTACACCTTC
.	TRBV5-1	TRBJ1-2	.	CASSLELGRNGYTF	TGCGCCAGCAGCTTGGAGCTGGGCCGTAATGGCTACACCTTC
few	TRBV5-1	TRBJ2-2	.	CASSFAGATGELFF	TGCGCCAGCAGCTTTGCAGGGGCCACCGGGGAGCTGTTTTTT
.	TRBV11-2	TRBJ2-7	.	CASSKSRDTRRVDSYEQYF	TGTGCCAGCAGCAAATCCAGGGACACCAGGCGGGTGGACTCCTACGAGCAGTACTTC
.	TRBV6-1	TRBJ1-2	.	CASSEEATLIYGYTF	TGTGCCAGCAGTGAAGAGGCAACGCTTATCTATGGCTACACCTTC
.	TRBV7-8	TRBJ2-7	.	CASSSMGGERYEQYF	TGTGCCAGCAGCTCTATGGGCGGGGAGAGATACGAGCAGTACTTC
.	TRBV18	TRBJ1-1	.	CASSLRQDNTEAFF	TGTGCCAGCTCACTCCGACAGGATAACACTGAAGCTTTCTTT
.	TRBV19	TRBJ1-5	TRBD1	CASTLGQAQPQHF	TGTGCCAGTACCCTCGGACAGGCCCAGCCCCAGCATTTT
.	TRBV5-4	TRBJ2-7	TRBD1	CASSRDRTGGSYEQYF	TGTGCCAGCAGCAGGGACCGGACAGGGGGCTCATACGAGCAGTACTTC
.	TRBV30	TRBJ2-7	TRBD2	CAWSVSGYEQYF	TGTGCCTGGAGCGTTAGCGGGTACGAGCAGTACTTC
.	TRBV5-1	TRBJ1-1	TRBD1	CASRTGARRTEAFF	TGCGCCAGCAGGACAGGGGCGCGGAGAACTGAAGCTTTCTTT
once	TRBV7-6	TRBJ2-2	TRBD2	CASSLETSEHTGELFF	TGTGCCAGCAGCTTAGAAACTAGCGAACACACCGGGGAGCTGTTTTTT
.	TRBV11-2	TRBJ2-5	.	CASSLGGRNQETQYF	TGTGCCAGCAGCTTAGGAGGCAGGAACCAAGAGACCCAGTACTTC
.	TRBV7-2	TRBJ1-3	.	CASSPSGGGWSGNTIYF	TGTGCCAGCAGCCCGTCCGGGGGGGGGTGGTCTGGAAACACCATATATTTT
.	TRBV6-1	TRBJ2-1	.	CASSGVGGSSYNEQFF	TGTGCCAGCAGTGGGGTCGGGGGAAGCTCCTACAATGAGCAGTTCTTC
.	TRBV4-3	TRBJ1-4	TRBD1	CASSQDFRTGMDGTNEKLFF	TGCGCCAGCAGCCAAGACTTCAGGACAGGGATGGACGGAACTAATGAAAAACTGTTTTTT
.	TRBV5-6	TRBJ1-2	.	CASSHEGRLYGYTF	TGTGCCAGCAGCCATGAAGGACGGCTCTATGGCTACACCTTC
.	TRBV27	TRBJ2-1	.	CASSSFMLAAQFF	TGTGCCAGCAGTTCTTTCATGCTAGCAGCGCAGTTCTTC
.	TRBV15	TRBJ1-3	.	CATRGMDNLGNTIYF	TGTGCCACCAGGGGAATGGACAACCTCGGAAACACCATATATTTT
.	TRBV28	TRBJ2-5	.	CASGGWETQYF	TGTGCCAGCGGTGGATGGGAGACCCAGTACTTC
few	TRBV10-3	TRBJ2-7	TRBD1	CAIRSGQGAYEQYF	TGTGCCATCAGATCAGGACAGGGGGCATACGAGCAGTACTTC
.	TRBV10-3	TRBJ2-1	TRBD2	CAIRRTSGRSTEQFF	TGTGCCATCAGAAGGACTAGCGGGAGGTCTACTGAGCAGTTCTTC
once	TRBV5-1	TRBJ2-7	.	CASSLSEGREQYF	TGCGCCAGCAGCTTGTCGGAAGGACGCGAGCAGTACTTC
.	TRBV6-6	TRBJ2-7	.	CASSYSYEDYEQYF	TGTGCCAGCAGTTACTCCTACGAAGACTACGAGCAGTACTTC
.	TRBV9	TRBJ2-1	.	CASTALASTYNEQFF	TGTGCCAGCACGGCCTTAGCATCCACCTACAATGAGCAGTTCTTC
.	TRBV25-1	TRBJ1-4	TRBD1	CASSDATRTGGIEKLFF	TGTGCCAGCAGTGACGCAACAAGGACAGGGGGAATTGAAAAACTGTTTTTT
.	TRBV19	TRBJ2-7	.	CASSTWGQFYEQYF	TGTGCCAGTAGTACTTGGGGGCAGTTCTACGAGCAGTACTTC
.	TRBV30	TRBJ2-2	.	CAWSVIRRAGYNTGELFF	TGTGCCTGGAGTGTCATAAGGAGGGCAGGTTACAACACCGGGGAGCTGTTTTTT
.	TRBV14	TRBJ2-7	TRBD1	CASSRDRSDEQYF	TGTGCCAGCAGCCGGGACAGAAGCGACGAGCAGTACTTC
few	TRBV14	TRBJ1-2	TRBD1	CASSRTGVYGYTF	TGTGCCAGCAGCCGAACAGGGGTCTATGGCTACACCTTC
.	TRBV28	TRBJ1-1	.	CASSLTGWSTEAFF	TGTGCCAGCAGTTTAACAGGGTGGAGCACTGAAGCTTTCTTT
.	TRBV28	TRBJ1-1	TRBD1	CASSNRGTEAFF	TGTGCCAGCAGTAACAGGGGAACTGAAGCTTTCTTT
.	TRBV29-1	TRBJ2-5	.	CSADRSLGAQYF	TGCAGCGCCGACAGGAGCCTGGGGGCCCAGTACTTC
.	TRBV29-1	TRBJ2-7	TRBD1	CSVDKLNLGQAEQYF	TGCAGCGTAGACAAACTAAACCTAGGACAGGCCGAGCAGTACTTC
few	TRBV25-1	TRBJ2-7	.	CASSDQQGAEQYF	TGTGCCAGCAGTGACCAACAGGGTGCCGAGCAGTACTTC
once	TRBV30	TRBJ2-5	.	CAWSNSETQYF	TGTGCCTGGAGTAATTCGGAGACCCAGTACTTC
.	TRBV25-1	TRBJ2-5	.	CASNGVASNQETQYF	TGTGCCAGCAACGGGGTTGCAAGCAACCAAGAGACCCAGTACTTC